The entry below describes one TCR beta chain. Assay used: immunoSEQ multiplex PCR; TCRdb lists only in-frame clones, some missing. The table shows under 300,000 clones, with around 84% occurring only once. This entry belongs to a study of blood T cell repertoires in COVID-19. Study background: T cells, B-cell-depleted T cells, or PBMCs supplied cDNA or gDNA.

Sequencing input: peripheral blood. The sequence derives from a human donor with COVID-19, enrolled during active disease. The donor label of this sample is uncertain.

The CDR3 loop is CASSSNSGRGTDTQYF. The CDR3 DNA reads as TGTGCCAGCAGCTCCAACAGCGGGAGGGGCACAGATACGCAGTATTTT. V and J are TRBV9 and TRBJ2-3; 10 bases are a match to TRBD2. Germline-derived CDR1 and CDR2 are SGDLS and YYNGEE. CDR3 length: 16 residues. With V trimmed by 4 bases and J by 1 base, 6 bases remained unmatched.